What follows describes a single TCR beta chain. The protocol was immunoSEQ multiplex PCR, while the TCRdb copy is restricted to in-frame clones and leaves out a portion. Here the sample spans 15,000 to 20,000 clones, roughly four fifths being singletons. This specimen comes from a study of somatic mutations in cytotoxic T cells in rheumatoid arthritis. Study-level background: Flow sorting at nearly 100% purity was applied to some V beta antibody-stained T-cell populations, which included V beta1+ cells sequenced for TCRB.

The CDR3 totals 16 residues. Germline trimming cut 6 bases from V and 5 bases from J; bases unmatched to any gene: 12. Germline V gene sequence: CDR1 SGHTA, CDR2 FQGTGA. The V gene is TRBV7-3, the J gene TRBJ2-3; 9 positions match TRBD1. The clonotype comes from a woman in her 50s in good health. Sequencing was done on a sample of CD8+ T cells sorted from blood. The CDR3 DNA reads as TGTGCCAGCAGTCATTCCCGGGACAGGGAGATAGATACGCAGTATTTT. Protein: CASSHSRDREIDTQYF.